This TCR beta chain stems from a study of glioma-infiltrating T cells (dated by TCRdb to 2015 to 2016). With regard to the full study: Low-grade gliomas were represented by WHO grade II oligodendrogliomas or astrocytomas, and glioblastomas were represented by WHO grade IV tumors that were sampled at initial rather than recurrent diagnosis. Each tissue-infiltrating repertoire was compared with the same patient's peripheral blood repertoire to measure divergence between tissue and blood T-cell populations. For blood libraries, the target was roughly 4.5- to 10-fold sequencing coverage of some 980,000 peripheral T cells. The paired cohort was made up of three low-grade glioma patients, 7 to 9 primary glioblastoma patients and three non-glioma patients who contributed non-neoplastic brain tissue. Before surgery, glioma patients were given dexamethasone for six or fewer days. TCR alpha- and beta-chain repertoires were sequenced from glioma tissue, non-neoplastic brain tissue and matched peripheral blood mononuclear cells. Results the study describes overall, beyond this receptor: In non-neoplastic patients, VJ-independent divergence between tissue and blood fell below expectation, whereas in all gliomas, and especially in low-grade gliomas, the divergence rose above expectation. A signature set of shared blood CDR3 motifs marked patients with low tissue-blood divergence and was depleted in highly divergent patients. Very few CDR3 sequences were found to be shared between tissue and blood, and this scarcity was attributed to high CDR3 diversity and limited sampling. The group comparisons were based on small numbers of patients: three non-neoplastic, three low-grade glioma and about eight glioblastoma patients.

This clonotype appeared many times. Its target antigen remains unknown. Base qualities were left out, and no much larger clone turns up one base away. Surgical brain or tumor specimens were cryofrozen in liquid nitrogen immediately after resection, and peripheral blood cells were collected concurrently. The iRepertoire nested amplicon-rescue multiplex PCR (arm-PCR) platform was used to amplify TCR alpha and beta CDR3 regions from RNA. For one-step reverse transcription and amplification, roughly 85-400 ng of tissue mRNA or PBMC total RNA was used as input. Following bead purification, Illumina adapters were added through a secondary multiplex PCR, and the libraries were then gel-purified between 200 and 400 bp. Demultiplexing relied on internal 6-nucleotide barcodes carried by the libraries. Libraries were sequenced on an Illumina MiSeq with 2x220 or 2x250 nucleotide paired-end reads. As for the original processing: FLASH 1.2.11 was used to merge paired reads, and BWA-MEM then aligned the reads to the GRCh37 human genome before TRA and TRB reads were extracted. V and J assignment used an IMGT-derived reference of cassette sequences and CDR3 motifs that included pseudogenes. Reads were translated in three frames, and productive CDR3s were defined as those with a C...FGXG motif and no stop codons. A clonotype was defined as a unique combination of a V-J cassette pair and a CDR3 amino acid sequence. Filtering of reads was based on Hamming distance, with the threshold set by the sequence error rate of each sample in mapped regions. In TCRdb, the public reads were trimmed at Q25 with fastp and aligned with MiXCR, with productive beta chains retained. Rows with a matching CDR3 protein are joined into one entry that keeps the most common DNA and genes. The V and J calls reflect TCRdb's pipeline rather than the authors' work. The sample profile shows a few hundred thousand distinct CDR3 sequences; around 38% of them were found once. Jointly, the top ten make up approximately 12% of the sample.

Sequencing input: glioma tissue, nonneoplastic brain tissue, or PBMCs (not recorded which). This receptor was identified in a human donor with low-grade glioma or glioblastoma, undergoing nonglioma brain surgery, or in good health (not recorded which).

The CDR3 has the sequence CASSFGRVTDTQYF. The DNA reads as follows: TGTGCCAGCAGTTTCGGGAGGGTGACAGATACGCAGTATTTT. The chain is made from TRBV28 and TRBJ2-3; TRBD2 matches 8 bases in the middle. Reading from cysteine to phenylalanine, the CDR3 counts 14 amino acids. Only the CDR3 region is kept as DNA, spanning 42 bases read in frame from base 1. Here V drops 3 bases and J drops 3 bases, and the junction holds 2 bases not matched to any gene. CDR1 and CDR2 are read off the germline V gene as MDHEN and SYDVKM.